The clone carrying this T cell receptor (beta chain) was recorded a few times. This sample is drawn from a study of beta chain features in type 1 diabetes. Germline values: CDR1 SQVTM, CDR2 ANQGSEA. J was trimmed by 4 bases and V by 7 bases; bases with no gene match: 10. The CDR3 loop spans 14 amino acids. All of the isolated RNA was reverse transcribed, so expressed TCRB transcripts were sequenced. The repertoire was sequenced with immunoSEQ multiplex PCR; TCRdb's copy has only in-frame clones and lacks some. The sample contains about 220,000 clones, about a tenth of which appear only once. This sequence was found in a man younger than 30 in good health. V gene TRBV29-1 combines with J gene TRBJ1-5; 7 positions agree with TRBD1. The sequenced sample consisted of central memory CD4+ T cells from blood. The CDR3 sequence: CSAQTGTENQPQHF. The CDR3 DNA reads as TGCAGCGCGCAAACCGGGACAGAGAATCAGCCCCAGCATTTT.